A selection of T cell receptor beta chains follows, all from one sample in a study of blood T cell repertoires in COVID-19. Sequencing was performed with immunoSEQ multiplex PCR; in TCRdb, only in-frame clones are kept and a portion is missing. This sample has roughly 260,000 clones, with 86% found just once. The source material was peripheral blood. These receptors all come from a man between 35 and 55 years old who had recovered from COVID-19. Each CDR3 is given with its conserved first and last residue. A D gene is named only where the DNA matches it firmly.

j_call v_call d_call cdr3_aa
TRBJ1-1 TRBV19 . CASSIGVEAFF
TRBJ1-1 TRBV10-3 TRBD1 CAIRMTGGTEAFF
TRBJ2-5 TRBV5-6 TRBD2 CASSLVGLAARETQYF
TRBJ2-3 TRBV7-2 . CASSLEQGVADTQYF
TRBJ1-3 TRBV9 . CASSVEAWGNTIYF
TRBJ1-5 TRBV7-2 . CASSHSPGDQPQHF
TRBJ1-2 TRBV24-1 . CATSPWGGPRTTNYGYTF
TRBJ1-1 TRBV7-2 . CASSLAGLNTEAFF
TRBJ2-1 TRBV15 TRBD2 CATSGAGAHNEQFF
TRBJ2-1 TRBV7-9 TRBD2 CASSSAGTSGLGEQFF
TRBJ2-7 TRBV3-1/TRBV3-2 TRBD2 CASSQTFFGGSYEQYF
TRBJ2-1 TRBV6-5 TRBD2 CASSLSGGTGGEQFF
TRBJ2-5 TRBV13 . CASSLGPVRGGFRETQYF
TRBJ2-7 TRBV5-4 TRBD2 CASSLGIAGAYEQYF
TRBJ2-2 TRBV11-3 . CASTSRGSTGELFF
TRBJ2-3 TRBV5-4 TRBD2 CASSPELAATTDTQYF
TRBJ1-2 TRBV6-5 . CASSPRTANYGYTF
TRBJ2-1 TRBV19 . CASSIRKGPVHNEQFF
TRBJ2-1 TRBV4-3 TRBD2 CASSQDFGLDAFF
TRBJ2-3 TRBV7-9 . CASSPRAPADTQYF